This TCR beta chain comes out of a study of CXCR3-negative and CXCR3-positive naive CD8 T cells. Libraries of TRB cDNA were made by 5' RACE and carried UMIs. From the 5' RACE reads, TCRdb lists one entry per CDR3 protein and no DNA. This sample's clone table lists some 130,000 distinct CDR3 sequences. The length of the CDR3 is 15 residues. This TCR was sampled from a human donor in good health. Some clones in this sample may be carry-over from other donors' samples. The sample comprised naive CXCR3- CD8+ T cells from blood. Subset: CD45RO-CCR7+CD27+CD95- naive CD8+ T cells lacking CXCR3 (TNR3-). The chain joins TRBV12-3 or TRBV12-4 to TRBJ2-7; TCRdb picks TRBD1, but there is no DNA to check that call. This CDR3 is CASSLGGQSTYEQYF.